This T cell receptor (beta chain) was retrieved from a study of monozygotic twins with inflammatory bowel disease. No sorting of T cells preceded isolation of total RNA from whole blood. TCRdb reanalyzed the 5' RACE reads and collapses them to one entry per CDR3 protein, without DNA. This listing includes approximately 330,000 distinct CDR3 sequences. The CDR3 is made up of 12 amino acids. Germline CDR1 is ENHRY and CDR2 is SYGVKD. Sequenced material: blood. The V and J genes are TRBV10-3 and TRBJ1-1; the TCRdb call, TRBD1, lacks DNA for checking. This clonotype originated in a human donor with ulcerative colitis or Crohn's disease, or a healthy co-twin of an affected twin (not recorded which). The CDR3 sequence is CAISKDRGEAFF.